The 4 T cell receptor beta chains presented below share a single source sample, sequenced in a study of cytomegalovirus exposure and HLA in healthy donors. The PCR contained 60 Vbeta and 13 Jbeta primers. Produced via immunoSEQ multiplex PCR; TCRdb's table is partial and in-frame only. The sample lists about 130,000 clones, 66% occurring once. Sequencing was done on a sample of PBMCs. These receptors all come from a human donor in good health.

The V call is TRBV2, the J call TRBJ1-3; D unclear. The V and J ends lost 1 base and 1 base respectively, with 5 bases between them. This CDR3 has 14 amino acids. The germline V gene has CDR1 SNHLY and CDR2 FYNNEI. CDR3 nucleotides: TGTGCCAGCAGTGAAGTCAGATCTGGAAACACCATATATTTT. Residues: CASSEVRSGNTIYF.

There are a few counts of this clone. The CDR3 coding sequence is TGTGCCAGCAGTCATCGGGACCGCGCCGGGGTAGCGGGAGGGCGGTACGAGCAGTACTTC. Protein sequence: CASSHRDRAGVAGGRYEQYF. The chain couples TRBV27 to TRBJ2-7, with 11 positions matching TRBD2. Germline V gene data show CDR1 as MNHEY and CDR2 as SMNVEV (reference sequence). With 5 bases clipped from V and 4 bases from J, the junction kept 22 bases outside the gene matches. This CDR3 is 20 amino acids long.

J is TRBJ1-2 and V is TRBV19; TRBD1 is a possible D gene (6 bases). V was clipped by 8 bases and J by 4 bases, with 17 bases between them. The CDR3 runs 14 residues. Germline lookup yields CDR1 LNHDA and CDR2 SQIVND (reference sequence). CDR3 nucleotide sequence: TGTGCCAGTGGGATTAACAGGGAGACCTATGGCTACACCTTC. Protein product: CASGINRETYGYTF.

This chain uses TRBV5-1 with TRBJ2-1; 9 bases are shared with TRBD1. CDR3 length: 15 amino acids. J was trimmed by 5 bases and V by 1 base; bases with no gene match: 4. Germline V gene data show CDR1 as SGHRS and CDR2 as YFSETQ. The CDR3 reads CASSLPTGGHNEQFF. The DNA of the CDR3 is TGCGCCAGCAGCTTGCCGACAGGGGGGCACAATGAGCAGTTCTTC.